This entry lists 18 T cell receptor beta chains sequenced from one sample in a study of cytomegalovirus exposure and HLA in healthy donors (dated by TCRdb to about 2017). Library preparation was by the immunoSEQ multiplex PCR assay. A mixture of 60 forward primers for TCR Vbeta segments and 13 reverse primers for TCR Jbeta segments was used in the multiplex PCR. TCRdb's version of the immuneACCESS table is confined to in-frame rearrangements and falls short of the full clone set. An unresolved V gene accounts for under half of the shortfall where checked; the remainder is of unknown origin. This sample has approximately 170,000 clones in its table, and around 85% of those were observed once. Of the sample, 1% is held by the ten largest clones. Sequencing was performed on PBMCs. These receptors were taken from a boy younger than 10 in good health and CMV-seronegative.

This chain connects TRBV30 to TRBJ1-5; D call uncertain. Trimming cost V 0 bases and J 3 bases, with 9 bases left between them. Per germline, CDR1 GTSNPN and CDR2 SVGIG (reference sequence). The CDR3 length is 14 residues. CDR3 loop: CAWSVRGTNQPQHF. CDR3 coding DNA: TGTGCCTGGAGTGTACGCGGCACCAATCAGCCCCAGCATTTT.

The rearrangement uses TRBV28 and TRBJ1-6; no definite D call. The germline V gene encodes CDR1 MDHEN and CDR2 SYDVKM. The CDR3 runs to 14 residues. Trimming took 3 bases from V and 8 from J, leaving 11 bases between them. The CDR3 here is CASSLSQSDSPLHF. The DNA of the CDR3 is TGTGCCAGCAGTTTGTCACAGTCGGATTCACCCCTCCACTTT.

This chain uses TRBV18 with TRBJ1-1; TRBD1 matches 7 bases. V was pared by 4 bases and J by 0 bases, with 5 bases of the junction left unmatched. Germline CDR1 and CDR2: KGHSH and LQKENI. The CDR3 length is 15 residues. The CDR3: CASSLAGGVNTEAFF. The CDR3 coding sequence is TGTGCCAGCTCACTGGCAGGGGGAGTGAACACTGAAGCTTTCTTT.

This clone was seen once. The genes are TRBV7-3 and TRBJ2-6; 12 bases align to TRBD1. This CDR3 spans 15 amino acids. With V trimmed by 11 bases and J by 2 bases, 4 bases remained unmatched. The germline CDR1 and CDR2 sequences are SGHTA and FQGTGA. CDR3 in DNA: TGTGCCTCGGGGACAGGGGGCACTGGGGCCAACGTCCTGACTTTC. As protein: CASGTGGTGANVLTF. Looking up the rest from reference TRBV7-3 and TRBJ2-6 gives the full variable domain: GAGVSQTPSNKVTEKGKYVELRCDPISGHTALYWYRQSLGQGPEFLIYFQGTGAADDSGLPNDRFFAVRPEGSVSTLKIQRTERGDSAVYLCASGTGGTGANVLTFGAGSRLTVL.

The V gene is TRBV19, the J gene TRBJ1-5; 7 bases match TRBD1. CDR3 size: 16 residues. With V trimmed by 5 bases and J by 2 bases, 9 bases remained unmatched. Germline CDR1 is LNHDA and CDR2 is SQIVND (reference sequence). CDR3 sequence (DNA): TGTGCCAGTAGTTACAGGGGTCGGGCAGGCAATCAGCCCCAGCATTTT. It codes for CASSYRGRAGNQPQHF.

Here the CDR3 reads CASSEFTATNEKLFF. In nucleotides, the CDR3 is TGTGCCAGCAGTGAGTTCACAGCAACTAATGAAAAACTGTTTTTT. V usage is TRBV2 and J usage is TRBJ1-4, with D uncertain. This CDR3 has 15 residues. Trimming removed 3 bases from V and 0 bases from J, with 8 bases in between. Germline CDR1 and CDR2: SNHLY and FYNNEI.

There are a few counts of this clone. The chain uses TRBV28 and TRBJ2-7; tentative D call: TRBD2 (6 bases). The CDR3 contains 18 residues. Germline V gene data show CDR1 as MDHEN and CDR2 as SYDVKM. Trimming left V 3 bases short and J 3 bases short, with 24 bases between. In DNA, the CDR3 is TGTGCCAGCAGTTTCCCCACCGGCGGCGGAGGGGATTTCTACGAGCAGTACTTC. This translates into CASSFPTGGGGDFYEQYF.

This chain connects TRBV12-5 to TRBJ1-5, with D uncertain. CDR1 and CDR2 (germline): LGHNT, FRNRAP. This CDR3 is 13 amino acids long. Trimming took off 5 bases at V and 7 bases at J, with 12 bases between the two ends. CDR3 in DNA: TGTGCTAGTGGTGGGAGGGTAAGGCAGCCCCAGCATTTT. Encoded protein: CASGGRVRQPQHF.

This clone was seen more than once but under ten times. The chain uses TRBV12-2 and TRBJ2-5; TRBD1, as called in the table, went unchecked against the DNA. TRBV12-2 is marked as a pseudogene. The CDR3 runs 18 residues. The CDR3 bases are TGTGCAAGTCGCCCACACAGGGCCTCGGACCAGGACCAAGAGACCCAGTACTTC. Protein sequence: CASRPHRASDQDQETQYF.

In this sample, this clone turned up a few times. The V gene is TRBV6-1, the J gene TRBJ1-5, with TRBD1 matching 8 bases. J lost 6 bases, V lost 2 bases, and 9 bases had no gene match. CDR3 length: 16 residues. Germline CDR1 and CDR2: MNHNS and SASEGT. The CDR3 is CASSEMVRGRGQPQHF. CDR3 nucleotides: TGTGCCAGCAGTGAAATGGTCAGGGGGCGCGGTCAGCCCCAGCATTTT.

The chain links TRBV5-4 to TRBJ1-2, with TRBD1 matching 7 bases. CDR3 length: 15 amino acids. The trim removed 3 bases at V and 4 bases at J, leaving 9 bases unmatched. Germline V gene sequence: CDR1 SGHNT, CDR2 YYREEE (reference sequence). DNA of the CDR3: TGTGCCAGCAGCTCCAGCAGGGGGAACTCCTATGGCTACACCTTC. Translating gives CASSSSRGNSYGYTF.

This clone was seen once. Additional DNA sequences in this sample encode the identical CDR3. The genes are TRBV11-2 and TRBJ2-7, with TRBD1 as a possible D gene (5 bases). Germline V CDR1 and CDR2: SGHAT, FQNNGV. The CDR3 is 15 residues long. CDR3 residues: CASSLGQGRFYEQYV. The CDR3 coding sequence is TGCGCCAGCAGCTTAGGCCAGGGCCGATTCTACGAGCAGTACGTC.

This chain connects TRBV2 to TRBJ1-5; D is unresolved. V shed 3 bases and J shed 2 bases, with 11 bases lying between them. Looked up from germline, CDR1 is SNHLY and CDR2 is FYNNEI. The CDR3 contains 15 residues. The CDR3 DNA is TGTGCCAGCAGTGACGAGGGAGTGGGCAATCAGCCCCAGCATTTT. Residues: CASSDEGVGNQPQHF.

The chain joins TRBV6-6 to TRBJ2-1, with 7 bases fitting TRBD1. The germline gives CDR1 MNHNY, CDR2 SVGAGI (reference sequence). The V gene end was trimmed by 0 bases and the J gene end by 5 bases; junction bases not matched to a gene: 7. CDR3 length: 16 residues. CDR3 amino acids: CASSYSIQGRNNEQFF. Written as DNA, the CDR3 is TGTGCCAGCAGTTACTCGATACAGGGGCGAAACAATGAGCAGTTCTTC.

This CDR3 is CASSERDRGTGELFF. As DNA, the CDR3 is TGTGCCAGCAGTGAAAGGGACAGAGGGACCGGGGAGCTGTTTTTT. The chain uses TRBV2 and TRBJ2-2; 7 bases agree with TRBD1. This CDR3 has 15 residues. Germline-derived CDR1 and CDR2 are SNHLY and FYNNEI. With V trimmed by 2 bases and J by 5 bases, 5 bases remained unmatched.

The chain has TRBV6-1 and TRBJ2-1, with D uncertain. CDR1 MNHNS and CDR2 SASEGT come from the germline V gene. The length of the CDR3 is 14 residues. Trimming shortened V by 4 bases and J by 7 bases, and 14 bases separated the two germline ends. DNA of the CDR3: TGTGCCAGCAGTGTGGAGAGAATTGATAATGAGCAGTTCTTC. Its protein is CASSVERIDNEQFF.

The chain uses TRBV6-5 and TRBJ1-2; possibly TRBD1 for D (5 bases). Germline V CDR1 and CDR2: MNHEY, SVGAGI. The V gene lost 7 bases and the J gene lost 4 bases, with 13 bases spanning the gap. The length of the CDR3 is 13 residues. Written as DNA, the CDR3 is TGTGCCAGCATTCAGGGTGGTGCCTATGGCTACACCTTC. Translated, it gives CASIQGGAYGYTF.

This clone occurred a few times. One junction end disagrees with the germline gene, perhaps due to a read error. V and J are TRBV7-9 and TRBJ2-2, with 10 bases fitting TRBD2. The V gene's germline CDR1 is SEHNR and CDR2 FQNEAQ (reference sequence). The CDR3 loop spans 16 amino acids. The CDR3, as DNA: TGTTCCAGCAGCCTAAGGACTAGCGGGAACACCGGGGAGCTGTTTTTT. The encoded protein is CSSSLRTSGNTGELFF.